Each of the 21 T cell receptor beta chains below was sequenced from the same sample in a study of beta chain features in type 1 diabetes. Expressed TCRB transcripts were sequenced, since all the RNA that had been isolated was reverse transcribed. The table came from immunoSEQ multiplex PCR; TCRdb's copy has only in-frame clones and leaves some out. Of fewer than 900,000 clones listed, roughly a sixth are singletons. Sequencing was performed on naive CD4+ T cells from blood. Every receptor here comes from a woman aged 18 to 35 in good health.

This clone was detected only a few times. The CDR3 bases are TGTGCCAGCCGGGGACACATTCAGTACTTC. Protein sequence: CASRGHIQYF. The chain carries TRBV10-3 and TRBJ2-4; D could derive from TRBD1 or TRBD2 (5 bases each). The CDR3 length is 10 residues. Germline CDR1 reads ENHRY; CDR2 reads SYGVKD. Trimming pared 10 bases from V and 8 bases from J, leaving 9 bases between.

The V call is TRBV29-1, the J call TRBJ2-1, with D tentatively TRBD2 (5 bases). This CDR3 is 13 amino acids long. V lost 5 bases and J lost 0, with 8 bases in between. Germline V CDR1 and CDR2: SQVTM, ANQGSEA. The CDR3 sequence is CSVREGSYNEQFF. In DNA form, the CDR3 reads TGCAGCGTTCGAGAGGGCTCCTACAATGAGCAGTTCTTC.

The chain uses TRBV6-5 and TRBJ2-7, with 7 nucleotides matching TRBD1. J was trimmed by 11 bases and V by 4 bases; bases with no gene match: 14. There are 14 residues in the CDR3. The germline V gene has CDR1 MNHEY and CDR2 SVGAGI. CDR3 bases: TGTGCCAGCAGTTCGCCACGGCCGTCAGGGGGAGAGTACTTC. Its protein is CASSSPRPSGGEYF.

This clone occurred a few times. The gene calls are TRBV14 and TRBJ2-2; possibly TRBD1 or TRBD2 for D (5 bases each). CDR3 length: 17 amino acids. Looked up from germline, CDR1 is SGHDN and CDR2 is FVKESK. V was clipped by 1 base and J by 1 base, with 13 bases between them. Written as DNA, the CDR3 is TGTGCCAGCAGCCAAGTGTACCGGGGCCAGAACACCGGGGAGCTGTTTTTT. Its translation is CASSQVYRGQNTGELFF.

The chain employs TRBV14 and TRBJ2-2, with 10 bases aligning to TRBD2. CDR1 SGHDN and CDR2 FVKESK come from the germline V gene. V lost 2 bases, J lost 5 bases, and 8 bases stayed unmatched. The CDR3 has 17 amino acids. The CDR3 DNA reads TGTGCCAGCAGCCAACTCTCTAGCGGGAGATGGACCGGGGAGCTGTTTTTT. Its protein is CASSQLSSGRWTGELFF.

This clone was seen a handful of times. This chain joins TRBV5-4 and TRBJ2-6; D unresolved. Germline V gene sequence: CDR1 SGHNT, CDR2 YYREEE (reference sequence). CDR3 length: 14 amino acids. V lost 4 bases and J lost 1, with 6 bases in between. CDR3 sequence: CASSHPSGANVLTF. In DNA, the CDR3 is TGTGCCAGCAGCCATCCGTCTGGGGCCAACGTCCTGACTTTC. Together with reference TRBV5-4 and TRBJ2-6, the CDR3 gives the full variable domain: ETGVTQSPTHLIKTRGQQVTLRCSSQSGHNTVSWYQQALGQGPQFIFQYYREEENGRGNFPPRFSGLQFPNYSSELNVNALELDDSALYLCASSHPSGANVLTFGAGSRLTVL.

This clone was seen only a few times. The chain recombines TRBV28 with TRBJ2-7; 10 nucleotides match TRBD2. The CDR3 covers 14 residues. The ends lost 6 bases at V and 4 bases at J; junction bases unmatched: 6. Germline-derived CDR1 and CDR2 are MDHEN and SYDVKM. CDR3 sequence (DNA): TGTGCCAGCAGACATAGCGGGAGGACGTACGAGCAGTACTTC. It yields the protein CASRHSGRTYEQYF.

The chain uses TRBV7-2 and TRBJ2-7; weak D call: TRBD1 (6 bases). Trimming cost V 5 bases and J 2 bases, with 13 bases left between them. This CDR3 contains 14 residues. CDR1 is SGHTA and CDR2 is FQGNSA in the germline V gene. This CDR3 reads CASSQRDKAYEQYF. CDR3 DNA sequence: TGTGCCAGCAGCCAACGGGACAAAGCCTACGAGCAGTACTTC. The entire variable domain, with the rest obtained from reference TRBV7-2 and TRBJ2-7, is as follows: GAGVSQSPSNKVTEKGKDVELRCDPISGHTALYWYRQSLGQGLEFLIYFQGNSAPDKSGLPSDRFSAERTGGSVSTLTIQRTQQEDSAVYLCASSQRDKAYEQYFGPGTRLTVT.

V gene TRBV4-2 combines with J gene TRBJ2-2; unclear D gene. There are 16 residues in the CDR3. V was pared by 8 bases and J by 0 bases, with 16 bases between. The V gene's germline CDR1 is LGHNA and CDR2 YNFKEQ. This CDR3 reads CASHPVGPTNTGELFF. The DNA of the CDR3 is TGTGCCAGCCACCCCGTAGGACCGACGAACACCGGGGAGCTGTTTTTT.

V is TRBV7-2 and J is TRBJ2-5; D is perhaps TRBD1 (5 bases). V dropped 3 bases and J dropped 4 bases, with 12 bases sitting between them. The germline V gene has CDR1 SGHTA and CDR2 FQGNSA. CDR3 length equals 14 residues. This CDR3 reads CASSFQGWAETQYF. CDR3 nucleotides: TGTGCCAGCAGCTTCCAGGGATGGGCAGAGACCCAGTACTTC.

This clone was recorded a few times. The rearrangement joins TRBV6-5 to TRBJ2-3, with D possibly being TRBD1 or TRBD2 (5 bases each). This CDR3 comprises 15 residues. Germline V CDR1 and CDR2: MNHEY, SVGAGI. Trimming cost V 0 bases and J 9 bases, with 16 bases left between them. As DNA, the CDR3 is TGTGCCAGCAGTTACTCGATCCGTGTCAGGGAGACGCAGTATTTT. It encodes CASSYSIRVRETQYF.

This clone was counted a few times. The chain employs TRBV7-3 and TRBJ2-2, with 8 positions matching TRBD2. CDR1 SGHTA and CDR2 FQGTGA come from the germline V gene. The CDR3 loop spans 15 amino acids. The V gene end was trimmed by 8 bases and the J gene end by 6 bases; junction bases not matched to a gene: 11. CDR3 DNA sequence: TGTGCCAGCGGGCAGAGCGGGAGTCGGTCCGGGGAGCTGTTTTTT. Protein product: CASGQSGSRSGELFF.

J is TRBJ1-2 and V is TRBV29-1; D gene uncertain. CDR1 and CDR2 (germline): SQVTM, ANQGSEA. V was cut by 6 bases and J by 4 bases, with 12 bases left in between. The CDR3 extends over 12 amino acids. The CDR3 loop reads CSVPLPGYGYTF. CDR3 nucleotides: TGCAGCGTCCCCTTACCGGGCTATGGCTACACCTTC. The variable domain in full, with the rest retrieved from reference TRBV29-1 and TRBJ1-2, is SAVISQKPSRDICQRGTSLTIQCQVDSQVTMMFWYRQQPGQSLTLIATANQGSEATYESGFVIDKFPISRPNLTFSTLTVSNMSPEDSSIYLCSVPLPGYGYTFGSGTRLTVV.

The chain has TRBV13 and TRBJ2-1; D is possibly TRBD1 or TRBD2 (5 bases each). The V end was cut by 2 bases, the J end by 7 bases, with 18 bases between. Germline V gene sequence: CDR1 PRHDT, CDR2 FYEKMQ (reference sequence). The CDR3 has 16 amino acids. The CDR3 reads CASSLLWGMGYNEQFF. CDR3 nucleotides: TGTGCCAGCAGCTTACTATGGGGGATGGGTTATAATGAGCAGTTCTTC.

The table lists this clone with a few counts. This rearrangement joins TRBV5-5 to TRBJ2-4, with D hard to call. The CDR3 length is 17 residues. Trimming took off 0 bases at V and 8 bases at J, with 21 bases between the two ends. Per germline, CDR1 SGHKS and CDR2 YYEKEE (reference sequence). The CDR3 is CASSLVAGHGPRDIQYF. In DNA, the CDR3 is TGTGCCAGCAGCTTGGTGGCAGGCCACGGGCCCCGCGACATTCAGTACTTC. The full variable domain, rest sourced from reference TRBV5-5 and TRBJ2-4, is DAGVTQSPTHLIKTRGQQVTLRCSPISGHKSVSWYQQVLGQGPQFIFQYYEKEERGRGNFPDRFSARQFPNYSSELNVNALLLGDSALYLCASSLVAGHGPRDIQYFGAGTRLSVL.

The CDR3 region has the DNA TGTGCCAGCAGCTTGGTCCGTCGGGACGAGCAGTACTTC. This encodes CASSLVRRDEQYF. The rearrangement links TRBV5-6 to TRBJ2-7; D not certain. Trimming pared 0 bases from V and 5 bases from J, leaving 9 bases between. Germline V lookup: CDR1 SGHDT, CDR2 YYEEEE. This CDR3 region has 13 residues.

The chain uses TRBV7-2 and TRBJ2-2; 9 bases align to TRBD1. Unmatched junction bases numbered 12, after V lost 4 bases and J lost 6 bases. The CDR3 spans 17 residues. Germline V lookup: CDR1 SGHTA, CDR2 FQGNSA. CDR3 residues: CASSYPRGTGYPGELFF. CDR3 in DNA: TGTGCCAGCAGCTACCCCCGTGGGACAGGGTACCCCGGGGAGCTGTTTTTT.

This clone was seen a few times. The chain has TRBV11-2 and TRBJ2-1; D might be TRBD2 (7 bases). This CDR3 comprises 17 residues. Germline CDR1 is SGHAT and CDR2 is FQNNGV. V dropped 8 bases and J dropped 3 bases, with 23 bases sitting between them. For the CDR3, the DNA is TGTGCCAGCGGCGGGGGCAGGGGAGTCAACTTCTACAATGAGCAGTTCTTC. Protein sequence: CASGGGRGVNFYNEQFF.

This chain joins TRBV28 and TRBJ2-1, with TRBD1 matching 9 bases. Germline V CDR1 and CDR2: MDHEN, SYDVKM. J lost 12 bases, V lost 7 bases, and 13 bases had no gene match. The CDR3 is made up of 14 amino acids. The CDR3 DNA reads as TGTGCCAGCACTCGGACAGGGGCCGCCCGGGGGCAGTTCTTC. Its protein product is CASTRTGAARGQFF.

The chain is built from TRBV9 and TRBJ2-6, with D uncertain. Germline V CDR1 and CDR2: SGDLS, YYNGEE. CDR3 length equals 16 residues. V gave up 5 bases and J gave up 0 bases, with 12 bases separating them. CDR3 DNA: TGTGCCAGCAGGTTCGGACGGGCCTCTGGGGCCAACGTCCTGACTTTC. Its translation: CASRFGRASGANVLTF.

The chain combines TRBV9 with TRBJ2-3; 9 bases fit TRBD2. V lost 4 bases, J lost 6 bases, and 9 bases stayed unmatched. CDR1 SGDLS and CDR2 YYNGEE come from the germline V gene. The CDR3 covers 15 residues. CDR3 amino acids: CASSSAGLAGDTQYF. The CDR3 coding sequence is TGTGCCAGCAGCTCCGCGGGACTAGCCGGGGATACGCAGTATTTT.